The rows below give T cell receptor beta chains drawn from one sample of a study of regulatory T cells in long-lasting Graves disease. TCRdb re-called the multiplex PCR reads through MiXCR, storing one row per CDR3 protein. Of about 420,000 distinct CDR3 sequences listed, roughly 17% were seen once; the top ten hold around a quarter. This sample was shared with a second study, whose subject was T cells in Graves' hyperthyroidism and ophthalmopathy.

This sample comprised peripheral blood mononuclear cells (PBMCs), obtained at new diagnosis, from a patient treated with antithyroid drugs. The receptor source for this set is a woman between 18 and 29 years old with Graves disease. Each CDR3 is given with its conserved first and last residue. Each record gives: clone size, CDR3 length, V gene, D gene, J gene, CDR3 DNA, CDR3 protein. A D gene is named only where the DNA matches it firmly. Where a row states a size, it is once, few, many or the class of an expanded clone; other rows omit it.

many	15	TRBV11-2	.	TRBJ1-4	TGTGCCAGCAGCTTAGGCGGGGCAAGGGACGAAAAACTGTTTTTT	CASSLGGARDEKLFF
many	13	TRBV7-8	TRBD1	TRBJ2-7	TGTGCCAGCAGCCTGAGTCCCAGGGGGGAGCAGTACTTC	CASSLSPRGEQYF
few	15	TRBV19	.	TRBJ1-5	TGTGCCAGTAGTATTCGCCAGTATAGCAATCAGCCCCAGCATTTT	CASSIRQYSNQPQHF
many	15	TRBV11-2	.	TRBJ1-6	TGTGCCAGCAGCTTAGAAGGCCAAGATAATTCACCCCTCCACTTT	CASSLEGQDNSPLHF
many	17	TRBV11-3	.	TRBJ2-3	TGTGCCAGCAGCTTAGGGTGGGAGTCCAGCCGCACAGATACGCAGTATTTT	CASSLGWESSRTDTQYF
many	20	TRBV4-1	TRBD2	TRBJ2-3	TGCGCCAGCAGCCTTGTGAGAAGACTAGCGGGAGGGCCAGACGCAGATACGCAGTATTTT	CASSLVRRLAGGPDADTQYF
many	18	TRBV20-1	TRBD2	TRBJ2-1	TGCAGTGCTAGGTTGTTAGCGGGAGGTACAAGCTCCTACAATGAGCAGTTCTTC	CSARLLAGGTSSYNEQFF
.	11	TRBV20-1	.	TRBJ2-1	TGCAGTGCTAGACGTAGCAATGAGCAGTTCTTC	CSARRSNEQFF
.	15	TRBV9	.	TRBJ2-7	TGTGCCAGCAGCGCGGACCTGAGCTACTCCTACGAGCAGTACTTC	CASSADLSYSYEQYF
.	13	TRBV5-1	.	TRBJ1-1	TGTGCCAGCAGCGTGGGCCAGAACACTGAAGCTTTCTTT	CASSVGQNTEAFF
many	16	TRBV3-1	.	TRBJ2-1	TGTGCCAGCAGCCAAGCAGGCAGGGTGAAGGACAATGAGCAGTTCTTC	CASSQAGRVKDNEQFF
few	14	TRBV20-1	TRBD2	TRBJ2-7	TGCAGTGCCCCTGGGAGGGGCGGGATTTACGAGCAGTACTTC	CSAPGRGGIYEQYF
many	13	TRBV7-2	TRBD2	TRBJ2-7	TGTGCCAGCAGGCCAGGAGCGGGAGTCGAGCAGTACTTC	CASRPGAGVEQYF
many	12	TRBV20-1	.	TRBJ2-7	TGCAGTGCAACAGGAGCGAACCACGAGCAGTACTTC	CSATGANHEQYF
.	14	TRBV10-3	TRBD2	TRBJ2-1	TGTGCCATCAGTGAAGTGGCGGGAGGGTATGAGCAGTTCTTC	CAISEVAGGYEQFF
.	12	TRBV5-1	TRBD2	TRBJ2-5	TGCGCCAGCACGGGAGGGCAAGAGACCCAGTACTTC	CASTGGQETQYF
.	11	TRBV29-1	.	TRBJ2-7	TGCAGCGTTGGAGAAGGTTCCGAGCAGTACTTC	CSVGEGSEQYF
many	16	TRBV12-3/TRBV12-4	.	TRBJ2-6	TGTGCCAGCAGTTCGGACAGTCTCTCTTTGGCCAACGTCCTGACTTTC	CASSSDSLSLANVLTF
many	15	TRBV28	TRBD2	TRBJ2-7	TGTGCCAGCATGCCCGCTAGCGGAGACTCCTACGAGCAGTACTTC	CASMPASGDSYEQYF
.	15	TRBV7-9	TRBD2	TRBJ2-3	TGTGCCAGCAGCTCCTTAAGCGGGATTTTGGATACGCAGTATTTT	CASSSLSGILDTQYF
.	14	TRBV13	.	TRBJ2-1	TGTGCCAGCAGCGCTAGCGTAACCTACAATGAGCAGTTCTTC	CASSASVTYNEQFF
.	16	TRBV7-6	TRBD1	TRBJ1-6	TGTGCCAGCAGCCGACCGGGACAGGGCGTTGGTTCACCCCTCCACTTT	CASSRPGQGVGSPLHF
many	17	TRBV5-1	.	TRBJ2-1	TGCGCCAGCAGCTTACAAAGGGGGAGGGGCTCCTACAATGAGCAGTTCTTC	CASSLQRGRGSYNEQFF
many	14	TRBV27	TRBD1	TRBJ2-7	TGTGCCAGCAGTTTAAGGGCTAGGGGGCACGAGCAGTACTTC	CASSLRARGHEQYF
many	14	TRBV6-2/TRBV6-3	TRBD2	TRBJ2-7	TGTGCCAGCAGACCTAGCGGGTGGGCCTACGAGCAGTACTTC	CASRPSGWAYEQYF
many	15	TRBV6-2/TRBV6-3	.	TRBJ2-1	TGTGCCAGCAGTTCCGCTACCGCGGTGGGGAGCGAGCAGTTCTTC	CASSSATAVGSEQFF
few	13	TRBV29-1	.	TRBJ1-1	TGCAGCGTTTCTTTAGGACAGAACACTGAAGCTTTCTTT	CSVSLGQNTEAFF
.	14	TRBV20-1	TRBD2	TRBJ2-1	TGCAGTGTCCCCCTGCGGGGGGCCTACAATGAGCAGTTCTTC	CSVPLRGAYNEQFF
few	15	TRBV11-2	TRBD1	TRBJ2-5	TGTGCCAGCAGCTCACGGACAGGGGACCAAGAGACCCAGTACTTC	CASSSRTGDQETQYF
few	18	TRBV6-1	.	TRBJ2-7	TGTGCCAGCAGTGAATCGGGGTCGGGCAGGGCTGTCTCCTACGAGCAGTACTTC	CASSESGSGRAVSYEQYF
many	13	TRBV29-1	.	TRBJ2-3	TGCAGCGTTGACCAGCGGAGCACAGATACGCAGTATTTT	CSVDQRSTDTQYF
many	12	TRBV12-3/TRBV12-4	.	TRBJ1-4	TGTGCCAGCAGCGATCTTAATGAAAAACTGTTTTTT	CASSDLNEKLFF
many	14	TRBV5-4	.	TRBJ2-5	TGTGCCAGCAGCTTGGTCGGGGACGTTGAGACCCAGTACTTC	CASSLVGDVETQYF
many	14	TRBV5-1	TRBD1	TRBJ1-1	TGCGCCAGCAGCTTTCTGACAGGGGACACTGAAGCTTTCTTT	CASSFLTGDTEAFF
many	16	TRBV28	TRBD2	TRBJ2-1	TGTGCCAGCAGTTTGGTAGCGGGAGGGCCCTACAATGAGCAGTTCTTC	CASSLVAGGPYNEQFF
many	14	TRBV29-1	TRBD2	TRBJ2-1	TGCAGCGGGCGGGTAGCGGGAGCAGGAGGTGAGCAGTTCTTC	CSGRVAGAGGEQFF
many	13	TRBV7-2	.	TRBJ2-3	TGTGCCAGCAGCTTGACGTTGGCAGATACGCAGTATTTT	CASSLTLADTQYF
many	14	TRBV9	.	TRBJ2-1	TGTGCCAGCAGCGTACGGGGAAACCACAATGAGCAGTTCTTC	CASSVRGNHNEQFF
many	13	TRBV6-2/TRBV6-3	.	TRBJ2-7	TGTGCCAGCAGTTACGGTCTTTACTACGAGCAGTACTTC	CASSYGLYYEQYF
many	14	TRBV3-1	TRBD2	TRBJ2-7	TGTGCCAGCACCGGGACTAGCGGGACTGCGAAGCAGTACTTC	CASTGTSGTAKQYF
few	16	TRBV19	TRBD1	TRBJ2-2	TGTGCCAGTAGTCCGGGACAGGGGGCGGGCACCGGGGAGCTGTTTTTT	CASSPGQGAGTGELFF
few	12	TRBV28	.	TRBJ2-7	TGTGCCAGCAGTTTTAATATCTACGAGCAGTACTTC	CASSFNIYEQYF
many	13	TRBV20-1	.	TRBJ2-1	TGCAGTGCCTATTCTCCTGGGGACAATGAGCAGTTCTTC	CSAYSPGDNEQFF
many	14	TRBV3-1	.	TRBJ1-1	TGTGCCAGCAGTTGGGGTCAGACGAACACTGAAGCTTTCTTT	CASSWGQTNTEAFF
many	14	TRBV2	TRBD1	TRBJ2-1	TGTGCCAGCAGTAGACAGGGGCCCTACAATGAGCAGTTCTTC	CASSRQGPYNEQFF
.	14	TRBV9	.	TRBJ2-2	TGTGCCAGCGGAGGACGGACGCCTACCGGGGAGCTGTTTTTT	CASGGRTPTGELFF
few	13	TRBV7-9	.	TRBJ2-7	TGTGCCAGCAGCTTAGAAGACCTATACGAGCAGTACTTC	CASSLEDLYEQYF
few	16	TRBV11-2	TRBD2	TRBJ2-4	TGTGCCAGCAGCTTGTTCGCTAGCGGGAGTGGAAACATTCAGTACTTC	CASSLFASGSGNIQYF
many	14	TRBV12-3/TRBV12-4	.	TRBJ1-2	TGTGCCAGCAGTTACGACCGAGCTAACTATGGCTACACCTTC	CASSYDRANYGYTF
few	15	TRBV13	.	TRBJ2-1	TGTGCCAGCAGCTTAAATGTGGGTCGTTGGAATGAGCAGTTCTTC	CASSLNVGRWNEQFF
many	12	TRBV29-1	.	TRBJ2-3	TGCAGCGTTGAGGCGAACACAGATACGCAGTATTTT	CSVEANTDTQYF
many	14	TRBV5-1	TRBD1	TRBJ1-1	TGCGCCAGCAACGCCGGGACAGCGAACACTGAAGCTTTCTTT	CASNAGTANTEAFF
many	18	TRBV7-2	TRBD2	TRBJ2-7	TGTGCCAGCAGCTTAGGGGTCTTAGCGGGAACGATCTCCTACGAGCAGTACTTC	CASSLGVLAGTISYEQYF
few	14	TRBV18	TRBD1	TRBJ1-4	TGTGCCAGCTCACCGACAGGGACTAATGAAAAACTGTTTTTT	CASSPTGTNEKLFF
many	13	TRBV30	.	TRBJ1-1	TGTGCCTGGAGTGTTGACGGAAGTACTGAAGCTTTCTTT	CAWSVDGSTEAFF
many	15	TRBV27	TRBD2	TRBJ2-7	TGTGCCAGCAGTTATCTAGCGGGAGCCAACTACGAGCAGTACTTC	CASSYLAGANYEQYF
many	15	TRBV3-1	TRBD1	TRBJ1-6	TGTGCCAGCAGCCAAGGGGCAGGGGGTAATTCACCCCTCCACTTT	CASSQGAGGNSPLHF
many	14	TRBV20-1	TRBD2	TRBJ2-1	TGCAGTGCGCTGACTAGCGGGAGAAGTGATGAGCAGTTCTTC	CSALTSGRSDEQFF
few	16	TRBV27	.	TRBJ1-5	TGTGCCAGCAGCCCGTTCTCGGGGTGGAGCAATCAGCCCCAGCATTTT	CASSPFSGWSNQPQHF
few	15	TRBV28	.	TRBJ2-6	TGTGCCAGCAGTTCTATGAGCTCTGGGGCCAACGTCCTGACTTTC	CASSSMSSGANVLTF